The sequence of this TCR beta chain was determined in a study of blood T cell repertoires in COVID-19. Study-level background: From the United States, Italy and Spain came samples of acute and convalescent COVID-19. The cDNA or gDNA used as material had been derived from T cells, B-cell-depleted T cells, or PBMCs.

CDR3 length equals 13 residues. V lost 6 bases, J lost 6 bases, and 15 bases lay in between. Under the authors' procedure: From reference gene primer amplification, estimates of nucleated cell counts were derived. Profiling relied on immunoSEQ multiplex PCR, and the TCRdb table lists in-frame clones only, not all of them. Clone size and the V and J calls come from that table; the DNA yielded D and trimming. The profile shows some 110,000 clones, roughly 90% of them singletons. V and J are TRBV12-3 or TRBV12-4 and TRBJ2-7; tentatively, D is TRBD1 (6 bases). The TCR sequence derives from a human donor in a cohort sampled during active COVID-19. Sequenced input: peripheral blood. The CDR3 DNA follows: TGTGCCAGCAGGCTAGCCCAGGGGAGCGAGCAGTACTTC. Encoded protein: CASRLAQGSEQYF.